The 5 T cell receptor beta chains below come from one sample, sequenced in a study of early T cells in non-severe SARS-CoV-2 infection. TCRdb analysed the 5' RACE reads with MiXCR anew, one entry per CDR3 protein. Among some 40,000 distinct CDR3 sequences, 3% to 4.5% were seen once, and the ten largest hold 9% to 10%. Sequenced: whole blood. These receptors came from an adult who was a healthcare worker with PCR-confirmed SARS-CoV-2 infection or an uninfected control (not recorded which).

This clonotype appeared a few times. J is TRBJ2-2 and V is TRBV30; 9 bases match TRBD1. The CDR3 contains 15 residues. In germline, CDR1 is GTSNPN, CDR2 SVGIG (reference sequence). Germline trimming cut 0 bases from V and 5 bases from J; bases unmatched to any gene: 4. For the CDR3, the DNA is TGTGCCTGGAGTGTACGGGACAGGGATACCGGGGAGCTGTTTTTT. Protein product: CAWSVRDRDTGELFF.

This clonotype was found many times. The rearrangement uses TRBV20-1 and TRBJ1-5; D gene unclear. Germline V gene sequence: CDR1 DFQATT, CDR2 SNEGSKA (reference sequence). The CDR3 spans 15 residues. V was shortened by 0 bases and J by 3 bases, with 12 bases between the two germline ends. The CDR3 is CSARDRELPNQPQHF. DNA of the CDR3: TGCAGTGCTAGAGATCGAGAGCTCCCCAATCAGCCCCAGCATTTT.

This clonotype was seen at least ten times. The CDR3 DNA sequence: TGTGCCAGCAGTGGGGGCGCTGGGGCCAACGTCCTGACTTTC. This codes for CASSGGAGANVLTF. The chain recombines TRBV6-4 with TRBJ2-6; a possible D gene is TRBD1 (5 bases). This CDR3 has 14 residues. Germline V CDR1 and CDR2: MRHNA, SNTAGT. Trimming took off 4 bases at V and 2 bases at J, with 6 bases between the two ends.

This clonotype has ten or more counts. The rearrangement uses TRBV25-1 and TRBJ1-1, with D uncertain. CDR3 length: 12 amino acids. Looked up from germline, CDR1 is MGHDK and CDR2 is SYGVNS. Trimming cost V 6 bases and J 6 bases, with 11 bases left between them. For the CDR3, the DNA is TGTGCCAGCAGCGACCAGACGGCTGAAGCTTTCTTT. Translating gives CASSDQTAEAFF.

V usage is TRBV5-4 and J usage is TRBJ2-1; D is unresolved. V was pared by 4 bases and J by 7 bases, with 21 bases between. This CDR3 spans 16 amino acids. CDR1 SGHNT and CDR2 YYREEE come from the germline V gene (reference sequence). CDR3 bases: TGTGCCAGCAGCCCCCCACGCGGTTCCAACAGAAATGAGCAGTTCTTC. It encodes CASSPPRGSNRNEQFF.